This passage covers 10 T cell receptor beta chains from one sample sequenced in a study of blood T cell repertoires in COVID-19. Sequencing used immunoSEQ multiplex PCR; TCRdb keeps in-frame clones, though not all of them. This table holds around 150,000 clones, roughly nine tenths found once. Material for sequencing was peripheral blood. The receptor source for this set is an older woman with active COVID-19.

The CDR3 region is CASSLYPGLGGREQYF. CDR3 nucleotides: TGTGCCAGCAGCTTATACCCGGGACTAGGCGGACGCGAGCAGTACTTC. The chain combines TRBV7-9 with TRBJ2-7, with 8 bases lining up with TRBD2. The germline CDR1 and CDR2 sequences are SEHNR and FQNEAQ (reference sequence). V lost 2 bases, J lost 6 bases, and 12 bases stayed unmatched. This CDR3 is built from 16 residues.

This chain connects TRBV9 to TRBJ2-3; tentatively, D is TRBD2 (5 bases). Germline V gene data show CDR1 as SGDLS and CDR2 as YYNGEE. The germline V and J ends were trimmed by 0 bases and 2 bases, with 13 bases remaining between them. This CDR3 has 16 amino acids. The CDR3 here is CASSVGFASSTDTQYF. DNA of the CDR3: TGTGCCAGCAGCGTAGGTTTCGCTAGCTCCACAGATACGCAGTATTTT. Full variable domain (missing parts from reference TRBV9 and TRBJ2-3): DSGVTQTPKHLITATGQRVTLRCSPRSGDLSVYWYQQSLDQGLQFLIQYYNGEERAKGNILERFSAQQFPDLHSELNLSSLELGDSALYFCASSVGFASSTDTQYFGPGTRLTVL.

The chain uses TRBV18 and TRBJ1-1; D is undetermined. The CDR3 sequence is 14 residues long. Trimming removed 3 bases from V and 2 bases from J, with 10 bases in between. The germline V gene has CDR1 KGHSH and CDR2 LQKENI. This CDR3 is CASSPKPVNTEAFF. In DNA, the CDR3 is TGTGCCAGCTCACCCAAGCCGGTAAACACTGAAGCTTTCTTT.

The chain has TRBV28 and TRBJ2-4, with 8 nucleotides matching TRBD1. Unmatched junction bases numbered 11, after V lost 5 bases and J lost 8 bases. The germline V gene has CDR1 MDHEN and CDR2 SYDVKM. The CDR3 is made up of 15 amino acids. CDR3 DNA: TGTGCCAGCAGTCCCCCCGCCGGGACAGGTGACATTCAGTACTTC. Its translation: CASSPPAGTGDIQYF.

The V call is TRBV4-2, the J call TRBJ2-3, with 8 bases matching TRBD1. The length of the CDR3 is 18 residues. Germline CDR1 is LGHNA and CDR2 is YNFKEQ. V gave up 0 bases and J gave up 7 bases; unmatched junction bases: 15. The CDR3 is CASSQDRNRQGIWNTQYF. The CDR3 coding sequence is TGTGCCAGCAGCCAAGACAGGAATAGACAGGGGATTTGGAATACGCAGTATTTT.

V usage is TRBV18 and J usage is TRBJ2-7, with D uncertain. Trimming cost V 4 bases and J 6 bases, with 16 bases left between them. The CDR3 is made up of 14 amino acids. Germline CDR1 KGHSH, CDR2 LQKENI. The CDR3 bases are TGTGCCAGCTCACGGCGAGACTCCACCCCCGAGCAGTACTTC. Translated, it gives CASSRRDSTPEQYF. Complete variable domain (other parts from reference TRBV18 and TRBJ2-7): NAGVMQNPRHLVRRRGQEARLRCSPMKGHSHVYWYRQLPEEGLKFMVYLQKENIIDESGMPKERFSAEFPKEGPSILRIQQVVRGDSAAYFCASSRRDSTPEQYFGPGTRLTVT.

The chain carries TRBV6-2 or TRBV6-3 and TRBJ2-1; possibly TRBD2 for D (6 bases). The ends were cut back, 3 bases at V and 6 bases at J, with 15 bases in the middle. The CDR3 has 15 residues. Germline assignment: CDR1 MNHEY and CDR2 SVGEGT. Here the CDR3 reads CASSYGGATGNEQFF. CDR3 DNA: TGTGCCAGCAGTTATGGAGGGGCGACTGGCAATGAGCAGTTCTTC.

The chain recombines TRBV11-2 with TRBJ2-7, with 10 bases identical to TRBD1. This CDR3 contains 14 residues. Germline V gene data show CDR1 as SGHAT and CDR2 as FQNNGV. Germline trimming cut 5 bases from V and 2 bases from J; bases unmatched to any gene: 3. This CDR3 reads CASSQDRGTYEQYF. Written as DNA, the CDR3 is TGTGCCAGCAGCCAGGACAGGGGGACCTACGAGCAGTACTTC.

The chain has TRBV20-1 and TRBJ2-7; 8 nucleotides agree with TRBD2. Germline CDR1 DFQATT, CDR2 SNEGSKA (reference sequence). The junction had 3 bases not matched to a gene; V was cut back by 7 bases and J by 4 bases. The CDR3 runs to 11 residues. This chain's CDR3 is CSGGLAYEQYF. The CDR3, as DNA: TGCAGTGGAGGACTAGCTTACGAGCAGTACTTC.

This chain links TRBV7-7 with TRBJ2-1, with no clear D. CDR3 length: 13 residues. The V gene lost 2 bases and the J gene lost 5 bases, with 7 bases spanning the gap. Germline loops: CDR1 SSHAT, CDR2 FNYEAQ (reference sequence). In nucleotides, the CDR3 is TGTGCCAGCAGCTTAAGCACTGACAATGAGCAGTTCTTC. This encodes CASSLSTDNEQFF.